The 23 T cell receptor beta chains below were found in one sample sequenced in a study of blood T cell repertoires in COVID-19. Assay used: immunoSEQ multiplex PCR; TCRdb lists only in-frame clones, some missing. The data show some 250,000 clones, 75% to 90% seen once. Sequencing was performed on peripheral blood. The source of these receptors is a woman in her 30s who had recovered from COVID-19.

The genes are TRBV6-6 and TRBJ2-2; the match to TRBD2 covers 12 bases. This CDR3 spans 17 amino acids. Germline V gene data show CDR1 as MNHNY and CDR2 as SVGAGI (reference sequence). Trimming removed 5 bases from V and 3 bases from J; junction bases left unmatched: 7. The CDR3 region is CASSRTSGGPDTGELFF. The CDR3 region has the DNA TGTGCCAGCAGTCGAACTAGCGGGGGGCCGGACACCGGGGAGCTGTTTTTT.

In nucleotides, the CDR3 is TGTGCCAGCAGTGATCGGCAGGGCCAAAACACTGAAGCTTTCTTT. It yields the protein CASSDRQGQNTEAFF. The chain links TRBV2 to TRBJ1-1; D is possibly TRBD1 (5 bases). Germline CDR1 reads SNHLY; CDR2 reads FYNNEI. Trimming took 3 bases from V and 2 from J, leaving 13 bases between them. The CDR3 has 15 amino acids.

The chain carries TRBV6-2 or TRBV6-3 and TRBJ2-7; D possibly corresponds to TRBD2 (6 bases). Trimming shortened V by 4 bases and J by 1 base, and 8 bases separated the two germline ends. The V gene's germline CDR1 is MNHEY and CDR2 SVGEGT. The CDR3 is 13 residues long. Here the CDR3 reads CASSLRGSYEQYF. The DNA for the CDR3 is TGTGCCAGCAGTTTGCGGGGTTCCTACGAGCAGTACTTC.

This chain links TRBV19 with TRBJ1-2, with a weak D call TRBD1 (6 bases). Germline loops: CDR1 LNHDA, CDR2 SQIVND (reference sequence). Trimming took 5 bases from V and 5 from J, leaving 18 bases between them. The CDR3 covers 15 residues. CDR3 in amino acids: CASSASIGQGYGYTF. The CDR3 nucleotides are TGTGCCAGTAGTGCTTCGATTGGCCAGGGGTATGGCTACACCTTC.

This clone showed up just a few times. J is TRBJ1-1 and V is TRBV10-3; unclear D gene. The ends were cut back, 3 bases at V and 5 bases at J, with 10 bases in the middle. This CDR3 contains 13 residues. Germline V gene lookup returns CDR1 ENHRY and CDR2 SYGVKD. CDR3 amino acids: CAISDGDGTEAFF. Here the CDR3 DNA reads TGTGCCATCAGTGACGGGGATGGGACTGAAGCTTTCTTT.

This clone was detected only a few times. The gene calls are TRBV2 and TRBJ1-1; a possible D gene is TRBD1 (5 bases). Deletions cut 5 bases from V and 5 bases from J, with 12 bases between. The CDR3 is made up of 13 amino acids. CDR1 is SNHLY and CDR2 is FYNNEI in the germline V gene. CDR3 amino acids: CASSSRGLTEAFF. CDR3 coding DNA: TGTGCCAGCAGTTCACGGGGGTTAACTGAAGCTTTCTTT.

This clone has a handful of counts. The chain joins TRBV5-1 to TRBJ1-6; the D gene is possibly TRBD1 (5 bases). From germline, CDR1 is SGHRS and CDR2 YFSETQ. CDR3 length: 15 amino acids. V gave up 4 bases and J gave up 5 bases, with 13 bases separating them. CDR3 in amino acids: CASSPSTANNSPLHF. The CDR3 bases are TGCGCCAGCAGCCCGTCGACAGCAAATAATTCACCCCTCCACTTT.

DNA of the CDR3: TGTGCCAGCAGCGTTTCAGCGGGGGGGCCGTCTTGGTCAGATACGCAGTATTTT. As protein: CASSVSAGGPSWSDTQYF. The chain couples TRBV9 to TRBJ2-3, with 10 bases lining up with TRBD2. The CDR3 totals 18 residues. The ends lost 2 bases at V and 4 bases at J; junction bases unmatched: 13. CDR1 and CDR2 from the germline V gene are SGDLS and YYNGEE.

This CDR3 reads CASSPQGYTIYF. The CDR3 DNA follows: TGTGCCAGCAGCCCTCAGGGTTACACCATATATTTT. The chain is built from TRBV12-3 or TRBV12-4 and TRBJ1-3; possibly TRBD1 for D (5 bases). This CDR3 spans 12 amino acids. V lost 6 bases, J lost 8 bases, and 11 bases lay in between.

This clone has only one observation. The V call is TRBV6-5, the J call TRBJ1-6, with 9 bases that match TRBD1. Per germline, CDR1 MNHEY and CDR2 SVGAGI. The CDR3 spans 16 residues. The V and J ends lost 0 bases and 6 bases, in that order; junction bases with no gene match: 3. CDR3 sequence: CASSYSTGGFNSPLHF. The CDR3 nucleotides read TGTGCCAGCAGTTACTCTACAGGGGGCTTTAATTCACCCCTCCACTTT.

DNA of the CDR3: TGTGCCAGCAGTTTAGGACCAGGGGGCTACACCTTC. Translating gives CASSLGPGGYTF. The genes are TRBV12-3 or TRBV12-4 and TRBJ1-2; possible D gene TRBD1, 5 bases. There are 12 residues in the CDR3. The V gene lost 1 base and the J gene lost 8 bases, with 8 bases spanning the gap.

The rearrangement links TRBV11-3 to TRBJ2-5; possible D gene TRBD2, 5 bases. V lost 5 bases and J 11 bases, leaving 12 bases between the germline ends. Germline V CDR1 and CDR2: SGHNT, YENEEA. This CDR3 has 11 residues. The CDR3 nucleotides are TGTGCCAGCAGCCCACGGGGAATTCAGTACTTC. It translates to CASSPRGIQYF.

This rearrangement joins TRBV4-1 to TRBJ2-7; 8 positions match TRBD1. The germline gives CDR1 MGHRA, CDR2 YSYEKL. The CDR3 is made up of 15 amino acids. With 4 bases clipped from V and 4 bases from J, the junction kept 9 bases outside the gene matches. The CDR3 region is CASSPDRGVLYEQYF. Here the CDR3 DNA reads TGCGCCAGCAGCCCTGACAGGGGAGTCCTATACGAGCAGTACTTC.

The J gene is TRBJ1-1, the V gene TRBV5-1, with TRBD1 matching over 10 bases. The CDR3 contains 14 residues. V lost 3 bases, J lost 6 bases, and 5 bases stayed unmatched. The germline CDR1 and CDR2 sequences are SGHRS and YFSETQ. The CDR3 is CASSWTGGYSEAFF. CDR3 nucleotides: TGCGCCAGCAGCTGGACAGGGGGATATTCTGAAGCTTTCTTT.

The chain has TRBV9 and TRBJ1-1, with D unresolved. The germline V gene has CDR1 SGDLS and CDR2 YYNGEE. The length of the CDR3 is 15 residues. V was trimmed by 0 bases and J by 5 bases, leaving 14 bases between them. The CDR3 sequence: CASSVEAGVRTEAFF. CDR3 in DNA: TGTGCCAGCAGCGTAGAAGCGGGAGTGAGAACTGAAGCTTTCTTT.

A remark on this clone: The sample contains more than one DNA sequence encoding this CDR3. The genes are TRBV12-3 or TRBV12-4 and TRBJ2-7, with D possibly TRBD1 on 6 matching bases. This CDR3 comprises 12 residues. Trimming stripped 5 bases from V and 4 bases from J, with 9 bases between. CDR3 DNA sequence: TGTGCCAGCAGTCCACAGGGATACGAGCAGTACTTC. As protein: CASSPQGYEQYF.

The chain carries TRBV6-6 and TRBJ1-1, with D tentatively TRBD1 (6 bases). Deletions cut 0 bases from V and 5 bases from J, with 7 bases between. This CDR3 region has 13 residues. Germline V gene data show CDR1 as MNHNY and CDR2 as SVGAGI (reference sequence). Here the CDR3 reads CASSYSGQTEAFF. CDR3 in DNA: TGTGCCAGCAGTTACTCCGGACAGACTGAAGCTTTCTTT.

This sequence joins TRBV18 and TRBJ2-7; tentative D call: TRBD1 (5 bases). V lost 5 bases and J lost 2, with 10 bases in between. Looked up from germline, CDR1 is KGHSH and CDR2 is LQKENI. This CDR3 has 13 amino acids. This CDR3 is CASSRQPTYEQYF. CDR3 bases: TGTGCCAGCTCAAGACAGCCAACCTACGAGCAGTACTTC.

Here the CDR3 reads CASSVGDREIHEQFF. CDR3 sequence (DNA): TGTGCCAGCAGCGTAGGGGACAGGGAAATCCATGAGCAGTTCTTC. The chain joins TRBV9 to TRBJ2-1, with 9 bases fitting TRBD1. Germline V gene lookup returns CDR1 SGDLS and CDR2 YYNGEE. Trimming at V came to 0 bases and at J to 8 bases, leaving 6 bases not matched to a gene. This CDR3 region has 15 residues.

This chain joins TRBV19 and TRBJ1-3; TRBD1 is a possible D gene (6 bases). The CDR3 is 15 amino acids. In germline, CDR1 is LNHDA, CDR2 SQIVND (reference sequence). The V end lost 9 bases, the J end lost 4 bases, and 19 bases lay between the germline ends. Here the CDR3 DNA reads TGTGCCAGCACAAGGGGGGGGGAACGAGGAAACACCATATATTTT. It encodes CASTRGGERGNTIYF.

This chain uses TRBV7-4 with TRBJ2-7; 7 nucleotides align to TRBD1. Per the germline V gene, CDR1 is SGHVT and CDR2 is SQSDAQ. The CDR3 runs to 13 residues. Trimming removed 5 bases from V and 3 bases from J; junction bases left unmatched: 4. CDR3 DNA sequence: TGTGCCAGCAGCCGGGGACAGATCTACGAGCAGTACTTC. Amino acids: CASSRGQIYEQYF.

The V call is TRBV18, the J call TRBJ2-1, with 8 bases identical to TRBD2. Germline CDR1 KGHSH, CDR2 LQKENI. The CDR3 extends over 16 amino acids. The junction had 6 bases not matched to a gene; V was cut back by 0 bases and J by 5 bases. The CDR3: CASSPPNGGDDNEQFF. The CDR3 coding sequence is TGTGCCAGCTCACCACCAAACGGGGGGGACGACAATGAGCAGTTCTTC. Full variable domain (outside the CDR3, taken from reference TRBV18 and TRBJ2-1): NAGVMQNPRHLVRRRGQEARLRCSPMKGHSHVYWYRQLPEEGLKFMVYLQKENIIDESGMPKERFSAEFPKEGPSILRIQQVVRGDSAAYFCASSPPNGGDDNEQFFGPGTRLTVL.

The V and J genes are TRBV29-1 and TRBJ2-2, with D tentatively TRBD1 (5 bases). Germline-derived CDR1 and CDR2 are SQVTM and ANQGSEA. The CDR3 length is 16 residues. V was trimmed by 4 bases and J by 0 bases, leaving 15 bases between them. CDR3 sequence (DNA): TGCAGCGTTGCCCTGGACGACAGAGCGAACACCGGGGAGCTGTTTTTT. The encoded protein is CSVALDDRANTGELFF.